One and the same sample provided the 18 T cell receptor beta chains below, sequenced in a study of OX40 agonist ivuxolimab in advanced cancers. The data were produced by immunoSEQ multiplex PCR, yet TCRdb's version contains in-frame clones alone and is incomplete. The sample consists of tens of thousands of clones, approximately 90% of them appearing once. The source was CD4+ or CD8+ T cells sorted from blood, collected in a trial of the OX40 agonist ivuxolimab. Receptors were obtained from an adult with an advanced solid tumor such as melanoma, head and neck, liver or kidney cancer.

J is TRBJ2-7 and V is TRBV9, with D perhaps matching TRBD1 or TRBD2 (6 bases each). The CDR3 runs 15 residues. Trimming took 4 bases from V and 2 from J, leaving 16 bases between them. The V gene's germline CDR1 is SGDLS and CDR2 YYNGEE. The CDR3 DNA follows: TGTGCCAGCAGCCCGGGGGCTAGCGATACCTACGAGCAGTACTTC. Translation gives CASSPGASDTYEQYF.

The chain links TRBV7-9 to TRBJ1-2; tentatively, D is TRBD1 (6 bases). Germline loops: CDR1 SEHNR, CDR2 FQNEAQ (reference sequence). V lost 3 bases and J lost 5, with 7 bases in between. CDR3 length equals 12 residues. CDR3 protein: CASSFGQYGYTF. The CDR3 bases are TGTGCCAGCAGCTTCGGACAGTATGGCTACACCTTC.

This chain connects TRBV2 to TRBJ1-3; D unresolved. From germline, CDR1 is SNHLY and CDR2 FYNNEI. V lost 10 bases to trimming and J lost 4 bases, with 11 bases between them. There are 12 residues in the CDR3. The DNA of the CDR3 is TGTGCCAACTGGTTCGAAGGAAACACCATATATTTT. This codes for CANWFEGNTIYF.

V gene TRBV2 combines with J gene TRBJ1-4; TRBD1 agrees at 9 bases. Trimming cost V 5 bases and J 7 bases; bases outside gene matches: 11. This CDR3 region has 16 residues. The germline V gene has CDR1 SNHLY and CDR2 FYNNEI. CDR3 bases: TGTGCCAGCAGTCCGAGGTTCGGGACAGGGTTTGAAAAACTGTTTTTT. It encodes CASSPRFGTGFEKLFF.

V gene TRBV11-2 combines with J gene TRBJ2-7, with D unclear. This CDR3 has 13 residues. Germline V lookup: CDR1 SGHAT, CDR2 FQNNGV. V lost 1 base and J lost 7, with 11 bases in between. The CDR3 bases are TGTGCCAGCAGCTTAGTAGCCAATGCAGAGCAGTACTTC. This gives the protein CASSLVANAEQYF.

The J gene is TRBJ1-1, the V gene TRBV5-1; 7 positions match TRBD1. The CDR3 contains 17 residues. Trimming at V came to 4 bases and at J to 0 bases, leaving 12 bases not matched to a gene. The germline CDR1 and CDR2 sequences are SGHRS and YFSETQ. CDR3 region: CASSPLDLTGVNTEAFF. CDR3 DNA sequence: TGCGCCAGCAGCCCCTTAGATTTAACAGGGGTGAACACTGAAGCTTTCTTT.

The chain has TRBV2 and TRBJ2-7; possibly TRBD2 for D (5 bases). The germline V and J ends were trimmed by 6 bases and 0 bases, with 12 bases remaining between them. The CDR3 has 14 residues. Germline V gene data show CDR1 as SNHLY and CDR2 as FYNNEI. CDR3 residues: CASRMAGSSYEQYF. CDR3 nucleotide sequence: TGTGCCAGCAGGATGGCGGGTAGCTCCTACGAGCAGTACTTC.

The chain employs TRBV25-1 and TRBJ2-1, with D possibly matching TRBD2 (6 bases). The germline gives CDR1 MGHDK, CDR2 SYGVNS. The CDR3 runs to 17 residues. Trimming stripped 3 bases from V and 6 bases from J, with 21 bases between. CDR3 nucleotide sequence: TGTGCCAGCAGTGACGTAATTTGGGACTCCAGTTCCAATGAGCAGTTCTTC. Its protein is CASSDVIWDSSSNEQFF.

This clone was seen a single time. The rearrangement uses TRBV27 and TRBJ2-3; TRBD2 aligns across 7 bases. The J segment lost 4 bases and the V segment lost 4 bases, leaving 17 bases of the junction unmatched. The CDR3 covers 18 residues. Germline V gene lookup returns CDR1 MNHEY and CDR2 SMNVEV (reference sequence). This chain's CDR3 is CASSSLFRLARGPDTQYF. CDR3 in DNA: TGTGCCAGCAGTTCCCTGTTTCGACTAGCTAGGGGTCCAGATACGCAGTATTTT.

The chain joins TRBV9 to TRBJ2-1; 11 bases agree with TRBD2. The CDR3 is 17 amino acids. After removal of 2 bases from V and 9 bases from J, the junction contained 13 bases not matched to a gene. Germline V gives CDR1 SGDLS, CDR2 YYNGEE. CDR3 residues: CASSVPIAGGPNGEQFF. CDR3 sequence (DNA): TGTGCCAGCAGCGTTCCTATAGCGGGAGGGCCCAACGGTGAGCAGTTCTTC. The full variable domain, completed using reference TRBV9 and TRBJ2-1, is DSGVTQTPKHLITATGQRVTLRCSPRSGDLSVYWYQQSLDQGLQFLIQYYNGEERAKGNILERFSAQQFPDLHSELNLSSLELGDSALYFCASSVPIAGGPNGEQFFGPGTRLTVL.

The rearrangement joins TRBV5-6 to TRBJ1-2; 7 bases match TRBD1. V shed 4 bases, J shed 1 base, and the junction held 13 bases outside the gene matches. Per the germline V gene, CDR1 is SGHDT and CDR2 is YYEEEE. CDR3 length equals 17 residues. This chain's CDR3 is CASSRDSTLTDNYGYTF. The CDR3, as DNA: TGTGCCAGCAGCCGGGACAGCACTCTTACAGATAACTATGGCTACACCTTC.

V is TRBV2 and J is TRBJ2-3; TRBD2 matches 9 bases. This CDR3 has 16 residues. The germline V gene encodes CDR1 SNHLY and CDR2 FYNNEI. The V segment lost 6 bases and the J segment 0 bases; nucleotides outside the gene matches: 7. The DNA for the CDR3 is TGTGCCAGCAGAGGACTAGCGTTTTCTAGCACAGATACGCAGTATTTT. It yields the protein CASRGLAFSSTDTQYF.

There are a few counts of this clone. The chain is built from TRBV7-9 and TRBJ1-2, with 10 bases fitting TRBD1. V trimming: 5 bases; J trimming: 1 base; junction bases outside the gene matches: 4. The germline V gene has CDR1 SEHNR and CDR2 FQNEAQ (reference sequence). There are 15 residues in the CDR3. The CDR3 is CASSPGQGGNYGYTF. DNA of the CDR3: TGTGCCAGCAGCCCCGGACAGGGGGGTAACTATGGCTACACCTTC.

V and J are TRBV5-6 and TRBJ2-1; D is tentatively TRBD1 or TRBD2 (7 bases each). This CDR3 region has 15 residues. Germline CDR1 SGHDT, CDR2 YYEEEE. Trimming took off 5 bases at V and 7 bases at J, with 19 bases between the two ends. CDR3 sequence reads: CASRPQGRVGNEQFF. The CDR3 DNA sequence: TGTGCCAGCAGACCACAGGGGAGGGTGGGGAATGAGCAGTTCTTC.

The gene calls are TRBV5-1 and TRBJ2-1, with TRBD1 as a possible D gene (6 bases). The CDR3 totals 16 residues. In germline, CDR1 is SGHRS, CDR2 YFSETQ. Trimming shortened V by 0 bases and J by 8 bases, and 18 bases separated the two germline ends. The CDR3 region is CASSLEGARGKDEQFF. CDR3 sequence (DNA): TGCGCCAGCAGCTTGGAGGGCGCCAGGGGAAAGGATGAGCAGTTCTTC. The full variable domain, completed using reference TRBV5-1 and TRBJ2-1, is KAGVTQTPRYLIKTRGQQVTLSCSPISGHRSVSWYQQTPGQGLQFLFEYFSETQRNKGNFPGRFSGRQFSNSRSEMNVSTLELGDSALYLCASSLEGARGKDEQFFGPGTRLTVL.

V is TRBV2 and J is TRBJ1-2; tentatively, D is TRBD1 (5 bases). The CDR3 extends over 14 amino acids. In germline, CDR1 is SNHLY, CDR2 FYNNEI. The V and J ends lost 3 bases and 2 bases respectively, with 10 bases between them. CDR3 nucleotide sequence: TGTGCCAGCAGTGATCAGGGCGCGAACTATGGCTACACCTTC. The encoded protein is CASSDQGANYGYTF.

The chain links TRBV5-6 to TRBJ2-2; perhaps TRBD1 as D (5 bases). Between the trimmed V and J ends, which lost 2 bases and 6 bases, there was a span of 11 bases. The V gene's germline CDR1 is SGHDT and CDR2 YYEEEE. This CDR3 spans 14 amino acids. Written as DNA, the CDR3 is TGTGCCAGCAGCTTATCAGGGCCCCCCGGGGAGCTGTTTTTT. Its protein is CASSLSGPPGELFF.

The rearrangement links TRBV13 to TRBJ1-2; D unclear. Germline CDR1 reads PRHDT; CDR2 reads FYEKMQ (reference sequence). With 0 bases removed from V and 6 bases from J, the gap between germline ends came to 8 bases. CDR3 length: 13 residues. CDR3 sequence (DNA): TGTGCCAGCAGCTTAGGCAGGACTCATGGCTACACCTTC. It yields the protein CASSLGRTHGYTF.